These 17 T cell receptor beta chains originate from one sample sequenced in a study of T cell responses to AZD1222 COVID-19 vaccine. TCRdb's table, derived via immunoSEQ multiplex PCR, lists solely in-frame clones and lacks some. The sample holds some 120,000 clones, roughly 91% seen once. Material: peripheral blood, obtained on day 0 of MenACWY control vaccination. The source is an adult in good health.

The genes are TRBV3-1 (or the pseudogene TRBV3-2) and TRBJ1-5; unclear D gene. Germline assignment: CDR1 LGHDT and CDR2 YNNKEL (reference sequence). The CDR3 is 15 amino acids. V was cut by 6 bases and J by 1 base, with 13 bases left in between. The CDR3 sequence: CASSSSDMSNQPQHF. CDR3 sequence (DNA): TGTGCCAGCAGTAGCTCAGATATGAGCAATCAGCCCCAGCATTTT.

This chain joins TRBV27 and TRBJ1-2, with 7 bases matching TRBD1. Germline loops: CDR1 MNHEY, CDR2 SMNVEV (reference sequence). This CDR3 is 16 amino acids long. After removal of 3 bases from V and 2 bases from J, the junction contained 9 bases not matched to a gene. The DNA of the CDR3 is TGTGCCAGCAGTTTTAAGGGGGACAGCGTAAACTATGGCTACACCTTC. As protein: CASSFKGDSVNYGYTF.

The V and J genes are TRBV7-9 and TRBJ1-5; D not resolved. Germline assignment: CDR1 SEHNR and CDR2 FQNEAQ (reference sequence). There are 16 residues in the CDR3. Trimming pared 0 bases from V and 2 bases from J, leaving 11 bases between. The CDR3 sequence: CASSLALGEGNQPQHF. The CDR3 nucleotides read TGTGCCAGCAGCTTAGCGCTTGGGGAAGGCAATCAGCCCCAGCATTTT.

This clone was observed once. One end of the junction does not line up with germline, which may come from a read error. The V gene is TRBV7-2, the J gene TRBJ1-1; 8 nucleotides line up with TRBD1. CDR1 and CDR2 from the germline V gene are SGHTA and FQGNSA. CDR3 length: 12 amino acids. The CDR3 nucleotides read TGTGCCAGCAGCTTAGTGGGACAGGCTTTGGTCTTT. Amino acid sequence: CASSLVGQALVF.

The gene calls are TRBV6-2 or TRBV6-3 and TRBJ2-4; D could derive from TRBD1 or TRBD2 (6 bases each). Germline CDR1 and CDR2: MNHEY and SVGEGT. V was shortened by 5 bases and J by 0 bases, with 14 bases between the two germline ends. The CDR3 loop spans 16 amino acids. CDR3 coding DNA: TGTGCCAGCAGTCCGGTGGGGGGCTTAGCCAAAAACATTCAGTACTTC. Protein sequence: CASSPVGGLAKNIQYF.

The V and J genes are TRBV10-3 and TRBJ1-5, with TRBD1 identical over 8 bases. The CDR3 runs 13 residues. V lost 9 bases, J lost 4 bases, and 5 bases stayed unmatched. Germline lookup yields CDR1 ENHRY and CDR2 SYGVKD. The CDR3 DNA reads as TGTGCCATTAGACAGGGGCTTAATCAGCCCCAGCATTTT. Protein product: CAIRQGLNQPQHF.

The rearrangement joins TRBV6-5 to TRBJ1-2; a possible D gene is TRBD1 (5 bases). The CDR3 contains 12 residues. V lost 2 bases and J lost 8, with 9 bases in between. CDR1 and CDR2 (germline): MNHEY, SVGAGI. In DNA form, the CDR3 reads TGTGCCAGCAGTTACCCGCGGGGCGGCTACACCTTC. Translated: CASSYPRGGYTF.

The V call is TRBV2, the J call TRBJ2-1, with 8 bases matching TRBD2. CDR1 is SNHLY, CDR2 FYNNEI, per germline. This CDR3 has 15 residues. Trimming removed 7 bases from V and 2 bases from J; junction bases left unmatched: 7. The CDR3 DNA reads as TGTGCCAGCACTCGAGGACTAGCCGCCTACAATGAGCAGTTCTTC. This translates into CASTRGLAAYNEQFF.

This clone occurred once. The chain recombines TRBV5-1 with TRBJ2-7, with 8 bases identical to TRBD2. V was pared by 2 bases and J by 2 bases, with 3 bases of the junction left unmatched. This CDR3 region has 14 residues. Germline CDR1 and CDR2: SGHRS and YFSETQ. The CDR3, as DNA: TGCGCCAGCAGCTTTAGCGGGACCACCTACGAGCAGTACTTC. Translating gives CASSFSGTTYEQYF. The whole variable domain, remainder taken from reference TRBV5-1 and TRBJ2-7, is KAGVTQTPRYLIKTRGQQVTLSCSPISGHRSVSWYQQTPGQGLQFLFEYFSETQRNKGNFPGRFSGRQFSNSRSEMNVSTLELGDSALYLCASSFSGTTYEQYFGPGTRLTVT.

The rearrangement joins TRBV7-9 to TRBJ2-7, with 9 bases that match TRBD1. Germline loops: CDR1 SEHNR, CDR2 FQNEAQ (reference sequence). The CDR3 totals 16 residues. The V and J ends lost 5 bases and 4 bases, in that order; junction bases with no gene match: 12. The CDR3 reads CASSPSTGTGFYEQYF. The CDR3, as DNA: TGTGCCAGCAGCCCAAGCACCGGGACAGGGTTTTACGAGCAGTACTTC. The whole variable domain, remainder taken from reference TRBV7-9 and TRBJ2-7, is DTGVSQNPRHKITKRGQNVTFRCDPISEHNRLYWYRQTLGQGPEFLTYFQNEAQLEKSRLLSDRFSAERPKGSFSTLEIQRTEQGDSAMYLCASSPSTGTGFYEQYFGPGTRLTVT.

This chain connects TRBV5-6 to TRBJ1-1; possible D gene TRBD1, 6 bases. CDR3 length: 14 residues. CDR1 and CDR2 from the germline V gene are SGHDT and YYEEEE. Trimming removed 5 bases from V and 0 bases from J, with 11 bases in between. The CDR3 protein is CASRLQGMNTEAFF. Written as DNA, the CDR3 is TGTGCCAGCAGGCTACAGGGAATGAACACTGAAGCTTTCTTT.

The V gene is TRBV29-1, the J gene TRBJ2-2; no definite D call. V was pared by 4 bases and J by 3 bases, with 6 bases between. CDR3 length: 12 amino acids. Germline CDR1 is SQVTM and CDR2 is ANQGSEA. CDR3 amino acids: CSVARDTGELFF. CDR3 DNA sequence: TGCAGCGTTGCAAGAGACACCGGGGAGCTGTTTTTT.

The rearrangement uses TRBV5-4 and TRBJ1-2; TRBD1 agrees at 10 bases. Germline assignment: CDR1 SGHNT and CDR2 YYREEE (reference sequence). This CDR3 spans 16 amino acids. Trimming removed 0 bases from V and 4 bases from J; junction bases left unmatched: 6. The CDR3 sequence is CASSLAGTGVSYGYTF. The CDR3 DNA follows: TGTGCCAGCAGCTTGGCCGGGACAGGGGTGAGCTATGGCTACACCTTC.

The chain carries TRBV5-1 and TRBJ1-4, with 7 bases that match TRBD1. The CDR3 totals 15 residues. Losses at the gene ends were 1 base for V and 5 bases for J; bases not matched to a gene: 5. The germline CDR1 and CDR2 sequences are SGHRS and YFSETQ. The CDR3 sequence is CASSLFGTVNEKLFF. The CDR3, as DNA: TGCGCCAGCAGCTTGTTTGGGACAGTCAATGAAAAACTGTTTTTT.

This clone showed up just a few times. The chain has TRBV4-1 and TRBJ1-1; no clear D. Germline assignment: CDR1 MGHRA and CDR2 YSYEKL. This CDR3 has 16 residues. The V end lost 5 bases, the J end lost 1 base, and 17 bases lay between the germline ends. Written as DNA, the CDR3 is TGCGCCAGCAGCGGAGTGGGCTTCTTAGCGAACACTGAAGCTTTCTTT. It yields the protein CASSGVGFLANTEAFF.

This chain connects TRBV19 to TRBJ1-1; 7 nucleotides align to TRBD1. Looked up from germline, CDR1 is LNHDA and CDR2 is SQIVND (reference sequence). The junction had 3 bases not matched to a gene; V was cut back by 2 bases and J by 6 bases. The CDR3 contains 13 residues. The CDR3 DNA reads as TGTGCCAGTAGTATAAGGACAGGATCTGAAGCTTTCTTT. Translated: CASSIRTGSEAFF.

The chain couples TRBV7-2 to TRBJ2-5; D remains unclear. The CDR3 extends over 13 amino acids. Trimming removed 4 bases from V and 7 bases from J, with 13 bases in between. The germline CDR1 and CDR2 sequences are SGHTA and FQGNSA. CDR3 in DNA: TGTGCCAGCAGCTCTCCGACCCATGGGACCCAGTACTTC. Protein: CASSSPTHGTQYF.